Listed here is a single T cell receptor beta chain. Its specificity is unknown. Trimming left V 4 bases short and J 4 bases short, with 10 bases between. This CDR3 is 12 amino acids long. The germline gives CDR1 SQVTM, CDR2 ANQGSEA. This sample was included in a study of radiotherapy plus CTLA-4 blockade in lung cancer. Assay used: immunoSEQ multiplex PCR; TCRdb lists only in-frame clones, some missing. In the table there are about 59,000 clones, around three quarters of which are singletons. Findings of the study overall: Subsequent to radiotherapy plus ipilimumab, tumor-derived TCR clones underwent expansion in blood. Early clonal dynamics of blood T cells, together with interferon-beta, were reported as the best response predictor.

This receptor was obtained from a human donor with non-small cell lung cancer whose response to radiotherapy plus ipilimumab could not be evaluated. Sequencing used peripheral blood, obtained from a patient treated with radiotherapy plus ipilimumab. This rearrangement joins TRBV29-1 to TRBJ1-1; no firm D call. In DNA form, the CDR3 reads TGCAGCGTTGCCGGGGTGGGCACTGAAGCTTTCTTT. It codes for CSVAGVGTEAFF. Based on the CDR3 plus reference TRBV29-1 and TRBJ1-1, the full variable domain is SAVISQKPSRDICQRGTSLTIQCQVDSQVTMMFWYRQQPGQSLTLIATANQGSEATYESGFVIDKFPISRPNLTFSTLTVSNMSPEDSSIYLCSVAGVGTEAFFGQGTRLTVV.